These 29 T cell receptor beta chains originate from one sample sequenced in a study of CD8 T cells in ankylosing spondylitis. Using its own MiXCR run on the 5' RACE reads, TCRdb lists one record per CDR3 protein. The table lists some 290,000 distinct CDR3 sequences, around 20% of them singletons. The specimen sequenced was blood, either unsorted or a sorted T cell fraction (not recorded which). Receptor source: a male donor with ankylosing spondylitis or in good health (not recorded which).

This chain uses TRBV6-4 with TRBJ2-7; D not resolved. The V gene's germline CDR1 is MRHNA and CDR2 SNTAGT. Trimming removed 3 bases from V and 0 bases from J, with 12 bases in between. The CDR3 runs to 15 residues. DNA of the CDR3: TGTGCCAGCAGTGAATGGACCCGTAGCTCCTACGAGCAGTACGTC. As protein: CASSEWTRSSYEQYV.

This clonotype was seen only a few times. The chain employs TRBV20-1 and TRBJ2-1; D gene uncertain. CDR1 and CDR2 from the germline V gene are DFQATT and SNEGSKA (reference sequence). CDR3 length: 12 amino acids. The CDR3 DNA sequence: TGCAGGGTTGGAGCCCCAAACAATGAGCAGTTCTTC. Encoded protein: CRVGAPNNEQFF.

This clonotype was seen many times. The CDR3 coding sequence is TGTGCCAGCACGGGCGGTTCCTACAATGAGCAGTTCTTC. It specifies CASTGGSYNEQFF. V gene TRBV6-1 combines with J gene TRBJ2-1; unclear D gene. Germline CDR1 and CDR2: MNHNS and SASEGT. Between the trimmed V and J ends, which lost 7 bases and 1 base, there was a span of 8 bases. The CDR3 length is 13 residues.

The chain is built from TRBV28 and TRBJ1-6; TRBD1 might be the D (6 bases). The CDR3 consists of 14 residues. Trimming took 1 base from V and 10 from J, leaving 11 bases between them. Germline V CDR1 and CDR2: MDHEN, SYDVKM. CDR3 loop: CASSLYRDGSPLHF. CDR3 DNA sequence: TGTGCCAGCAGTTTATACAGGGACGGGTCACCCCTCCACTTT. The complete variable domain, with remaining parts taken from reference TRBV28 and TRBJ1-6, reads DVKVTQSSRYLVKRTGEKVFLECVQDMDHENMFWYRQDPGLGLRLIYFSYDVKMKEKGDIPEGYSVSREKKERFSLILESASTNQTSMYLCASSLYRDGSPLHFGNGTRLTVT.

The gene calls are TRBV7-6 and TRBJ2-6, with TRBD1 matching 8 bases. Looked up from germline, CDR1 is SGHVS and CDR2 is FNYEAQ. This CDR3 contains 18 residues. V trimming: 4 bases; J trimming: 0 bases; junction bases outside the gene matches: 8. The CDR3: CASSYDRGLLSGANVLTF. CDR3 coding DNA: TGTGCCAGCAGCTACGACAGGGGCCTACTCTCTGGGGCCAACGTCCTGACTTTC. Full variable domain (remainder filled in from reference TRBV7-6 and TRBJ2-6): GAGVSQSPRYKVTKRGQDVALRCDPISGHVSLYWYRQALGQGPEFLTYFNYEAQQDKSGLPNDRFSAERPEGSISTLTIQRTEQRDSAMYRCASSYDRGLLSGANVLTFGAGSRLTVL.

This chain uses TRBV12-3 or TRBV12-4 with TRBJ2-2, with 7 bases lining up with TRBD2. The length of the CDR3 is 14 residues. The V gene end was trimmed by 5 bases and the J gene end by 7 bases; junction bases not matched to a gene: 7. CDR3 sequence (DNA): TGTGCCAGCAGTCTAGGGACTATCCGCGGGGAGCTGTTTTTT. Protein: CASSLGTIRGELFF.

This clonotype appeared a few times. This chain links TRBV21-1 with TRBJ2-4. TRBV21-1 is noted as a pseudogene. This CDR3 spans 14 amino acids. CDR3 sequence reads: CASSKRSHKGVQYF. DNA of the CDR3: TGTGCCAGCAGCAAAAGGAGCCATAAAGGCGTTCAGTACTTC.

The V call is TRBV20-1, the J call TRBJ2-1, with TRBD2 matching over 7 bases. V was pared by 0 bases and J by 0 bases, with 5 bases of the junction left unmatched. This CDR3 is 16 amino acids long. Germline V gene sequence: CDR1 DFQATT, CDR2 SNEGSKA (reference sequence). The CDR3 loop reads CSARDLGGSSYNEQFF. The CDR3, as DNA: TGCAGTGCTAGAGATTTGGGGGGGAGCTCCTACAATGAGCAGTTCTTC.

This clonotype was seen ten or more times. The genes are TRBV6-1 and TRBJ1-4, with 10 positions matching TRBD1. CDR1 and CDR2 from the germline V gene are MNHNS and SASEGT. CDR3 length equals 13 residues. V was pared by 7 bases and J by 8 bases, with 4 bases of the junction left unmatched. The CDR3 protein is CASKRTGGEKLFF. CDR3 in DNA: TGTGCCAGCAAAAGGACAGGGGGGGAAAAACTGTTTTTT.

The gene calls are TRBV28 and TRBJ2-4; unclear D gene. The germline V gene encodes CDR1 MDHEN and CDR2 SYDVKM. The CDR3 extends over 13 amino acids. V lost 4 bases and J lost 7, with 11 bases in between. Written as DNA, the CDR3 is TGTGCCAGCAGTTCCTGGCGGCGGAACATTCAGTACTTC. It encodes CASSSWRRNIQYF.

Ten or more counts support this clonotype. CDR3 nucleotides: TGCGCCAGCAGCACGGGACAGGGGAGGTCGGACATTCAGTACTTC. This codes for CASSTGQGRSDIQYF. V is TRBV5-1 and J is TRBJ2-4; 10 bases align to TRBD1. Germline values: CDR1 SGHRS, CDR2 YFSETQ. This CDR3 is 15 amino acids long. Trimming cost V 4 bases and J 8 bases; bases outside gene matches: 9.

In this sample, this clonotype turned up a few times. CDR3 DNA sequence: TGTGCCACCAGCAGAGGTGATCAGCCCCAGCATTTT. It yields the protein CATSRGDQPQHF. J is TRBJ1-5 and V is TRBV15, with D unresolved. This CDR3 contains 12 residues. Germline CDR1 and CDR2: LNHNV and YYDKDF (reference sequence). Trimming stripped 1 base from V and 5 bases from J, with 3 bases between.

V usage is TRBV10-3 and J usage is TRBJ1-5; TRBD1 matches 8 bases. The CDR3 has 15 amino acids. Trimming removed 6 bases from V and 1 base from J; junction bases left unmatched: 5. The V gene's germline CDR1 is ENHRY and CDR2 SYGVKD. The CDR3 loop is CAISDRGTSNQPQHF. The CDR3 DNA reads as TGTGCCATCAGCGACAGGGGAACAAGCAATCAGCCCCAGCATTTT.

The chain employs TRBV6-5 and TRBJ2-1, with 11 bases fitting TRBD1. The CDR3 contains 14 residues. Germline assignment: CDR1 MNHEY and CDR2 SVGAGI. The V and J ends lost 8 bases and 6 bases, in that order; junction bases with no gene match: 6. The CDR3 loop reads CASVRDRGGNEQFF. The CDR3 DNA reads as TGTGCCAGCGTCCGGGACAGGGGGGGCAATGAGCAGTTCTTC.

This clonotype was recorded only once. One end of the junction is discordant with germline, which a read error may explain. This chain joins TRBV7-3 and TRBJ2-3; TRBD2 aligns across 7 bases. This CDR3 contains 15 residues. CDR1 is SGHTA, CDR2 FQGTGA, per germline. The DNA for the CDR3 is TGTGTCAGCAGCTTATCGGGGGGTAGCACAGATACGCAGTATTTT. This gives the protein CVSSLSGGSTDTQYF.

This clonotype was seen only a few times. The V gene is TRBV7-8, the J gene TRBJ2-1, with TRBD2 matching over 11 bases. V lost 5 bases, J lost 9 bases, and 12 bases stayed unmatched. This CDR3 has 16 residues. The germline gives CDR1 SGHVS, CDR2 FQNEAQ. Here the CDR3 DNA reads TGTGCCAGCAGCCCAGGTTCTAGCGGGAGGATGGTTGAGCAGTTCTTC. Its protein is CASSPGSSGRMVEQFF.

The J gene is TRBJ2-1, the V gene TRBV27, with 11 nucleotides matching TRBD2. Germline CDR1 and CDR2: MNHEY and SMNVEV (reference sequence). The CDR3 runs 17 residues. V shed 2 bases and J 6 bases; nucleotides not matched to a gene: 9. CDR3 sequence reads: CASSLRLLAGALNEQFF. As DNA, the CDR3 is TGTGCCAGCAGTTTACGTCTACTAGCGGGGGCCCTCAATGAGCAGTTCTTC.

This clonotype was observed a handful of times. This chain connects TRBV15 to TRBJ2-5; TRBD1 agrees at 7 bases. Losses at the gene ends were 3 bases for V and 7 bases for J; bases not matched to a gene: 11. The CDR3 is 15 amino acids. CDR1 is LNHNV and CDR2 is YYDKDF in the germline V gene (reference sequence). The CDR3 DNA sequence: TGTGCCACCAGCAGCAGCTGGGACAGTTCAGGGACCCAGTACTTC. Protein sequence: CATSSSWDSSGTQYF.

This clonotype was counted a few times. The chain has TRBV20-1 and TRBJ2-2; no firm D call. The V end lost 4 bases, the J end lost 0 bases, and 6 bases lay between the germline ends. Germline V gives CDR1 DFQATT, CDR2 SNEGSKA (reference sequence). CDR3 length equals 13 residues. For the CDR3, the DNA is TGCAGTGCTAAAAGTGCGAACACCGGGGAGCTGTTTTTT. As protein: CSAKSANTGELFF.

This clonotype was seen a few times. The V call is TRBV20-1, the J call TRBJ1-4; TRBD1 matches 9 bases. CDR1 and CDR2 from the germline V gene are DFQATT and SNEGSKA (reference sequence). The CDR3 runs to 15 residues. Trimming took 0 bases from V and 8 from J; bases not matched to a gene: 7. DNA for the CDR3: TGCAGTGCTAGAGATCGGCTGGACAGGGGCGAAAAACTGTTTTTT. This codes for CSARDRLDRGEKLFF.

About this clonotype itself: Since a much larger clone is just one base distant, this may be a read error. The chain is built from TRBV27 and TRBJ1-1; 8 nucleotides match TRBD1. The CDR3 length is 15 residues. Germline-derived CDR1 and CDR2 are MNHEY and SMNVEV (reference sequence). CDR3 residues: CTSSGQGAMNTEAFF. CDR3 DNA: TGTACCAGCTCCGGACAGGGAGCGATGAACACTGAAGCTTTCTTT.

This clonotype came up once. A read error may account for a junction end that differs from germline. The genes are TRBV12-3 or TRBV12-4 and TRBJ2-2, with 8 bases identical to TRBD2. The CDR3 contains 15 residues. The CDR3 region has the DNA TGTTCCAGCAGTTCCCTAGCGGGGAACACCGGGGAGCTGTTTTTT. Encoded protein: CSSSSLAGNTGELFF.

This clonotype appeared a single time. The J gene is TRBJ2-3, the V gene TRBV7-3; 9 bases line up with TRBD1. This CDR3 has 15 amino acids. Per germline, CDR1 SGHTA and CDR2 FQGTGA. The trim removed 6 bases at V and 3 bases at J, leaving 7 bases unmatched. The DNA for the CDR3 is TGTGCCAGCAGTTCTCAGGGACAGGGAACAGATACGCAGTATTTT. This encodes CASSSQGQGTDTQYF. The full variable domain, completed using reference TRBV7-3 and TRBJ2-3, is GAGVSQTPSNKVTEKGKYVELRCDPISGHTALYWYRQSLGQGPEFLIYFQGTGAADDSGLPNDRFFAVRPEGSVSTLKIQRTERGDSAVYLCASSSQGQGTDTQYFGPGTRLTVL.

This clonotype was found a few times. The chain joins TRBV24-1 to TRBJ2-7; 7 bases align to TRBD1. Germline-derived CDR1 and CDR2 are KGHDR and SFDVKD. With 2 bases clipped from V and 8 bases from J, the junction kept 17 bases outside the gene matches. This CDR3 is 17 amino acids long. The CDR3: CATSDSLSGQSFAKQYV. Here the CDR3 DNA reads TGTGCCACCAGTGATTCCCTGTCGGGACAGAGCTTTGCGAAGCAGTACGTC.

This clonotype was detected a few times. The chain is built from TRBV14 and TRBJ1-5; D perhaps matches TRBD1 (6 bases). V shed 4 bases and J shed 6 bases, with 13 bases lying between them. This CDR3 spans 14 amino acids. The germline V gene has CDR1 SGHDN and CDR2 FVKESK. CDR3 sequence (DNA): TGTGCCAGCAGCCGACCGGGGGCTGGTCAGCCCCAGCATTTT. Translated, it gives CASSRPGAGQPQHF.

This clonotype turned up a few times. This chain connects TRBV10-3 to TRBJ1-5; D may be TRBD1 (6 bases). The CDR3 runs 14 residues. Germline CDR1 and CDR2: ENHRY and SYGVKD. Deletions cut 0 bases from V and 7 bases from J, with 10 bases between. Here the CDR3 reads CAISESIGGQPQHF. The CDR3 nucleotides read TGTGCCATCAGTGAGTCGATAGGGGGACAGCCCCAGCATTTT.

The J gene is TRBJ1-3, the V gene TRBV3-1; tentatively, D is TRBD1 (5 bases). Germline V CDR1 and CDR2: LGHDT, YNNKEL (reference sequence). The ends were cut back, 9 bases at V and 2 bases at J, with 11 bases in the middle. The CDR3 has 13 amino acids. Here the CDR3 reads CASGWGAGNTIYF. In DNA form, the CDR3 reads TGTGCCAGTGGCTGGGGCGCTGGAAACACCATATATTTT.

To note about this clonotype: A much larger clone sits a single nucleotide away, making a read error possible. V is TRBV12-3 or TRBV12-4 and J is TRBJ2-1, with no clear D. The CDR3 is 14 amino acids. CDR3 nucleotides: TGTGCCAGCAGTCTCGCCAGCTCCTACAATGCGCAGTTCTTC. Its translation: CASSLASSYNAQFF.

The chain recombines TRBV4-2 with TRBJ2-5; TRBD2 aligns across 8 bases. From germline, CDR1 is LGHNA and CDR2 YNFKEQ. Trimming cost V 5 bases and J 5 bases; bases outside gene matches: 7. The CDR3 extends over 14 amino acids. The CDR3 DNA follows: TGTGCCAGCAGCTCAGAGCGGGGGAGGGAGACCCAGTACTTC. Translation gives CASSSERGRETQYF.